This is a list of T cell receptor beta chains from one sample in a study of cytomegalovirus exposure and HLA in healthy donors. Using immunoSEQ multiplex PCR, the repertoire was profiled, and TCRdb retains in-frame clones only, with some absent. The profile shows over 150,000 clones, approximately 81% of them singletons. The sequenced sample consisted of PBMCs. Receptors were obtained from a boy aged 2 to 10 in good health and CMV-seronegative. Each CDR3 is given with its conserved first and last residue.

CDR3	V	J
CASSGLAGGYNEQFF	TRBV5-4	TRBJ2-1
CASSFPDTGELFF	TRBV5-4	TRBJ2-2
CASSQERTVGNTIYF	TRBV4-1	TRBJ1-3
CASSEGGDPYGYTF	TRBV6-1	TRBJ1-2
CASRSIALNTGELFF	TRBV4-1	TRBJ2-2
CASSVKGRGSNQPQHF	TRBV9	TRBJ1-5
CASSRRDRITDTQYF	TRBV6-6	TRBJ2-3
CASRPPGQVTQAFF	TRBV5-1	TRBJ1-1
CASTELAGFSTDTQYF	TRBV9	TRBJ2-3
CASSPRQGVTGELFF	TRBV5-4	TRBJ2-2
CASTPTGQAPYEQYF	TRBV27	TRBJ2-7
CASSFPTSGASYEQYF	TRBV28	TRBJ2-7
CANPSLSGHYNSPLHF	TRBV11-3	TRBJ1-6
CASSPGQGIYEQYF	TRBV18	TRBJ2-7
CASSCGTIKYNEQFF	TRBV4-1	TRBJ2-1
CASSFSPTTDTQYF	TRBV6-1	TRBJ2-3
CASSLGTDTGELFF	TRBV5-1	TRBJ2-2
CASSFGAPYEQYF	TRBV27	TRBJ2-7
CASKVLAVTTGELFF	TRBV4-1	TRBJ2-2
CASRASGPNTGELFF	TRBV5-6	TRBJ2-2
CASSQRGSFKTNYGYTF	TRBV9	TRBJ1-2
CASSLAGGVQHEQFF	TRBV5-1	TRBJ2-1
CASSTRGQGVIGNTEAFF	TRBV5-1	TRBJ1-1
CASSSGFWETQYF	TRBV28	TRBJ2-5
CASRNRDRGGETQYF	TRBV27	TRBJ2-5
CASTPGGQSGANVLTF	TRBV28	TRBJ2-6
CASRASGTGVEGYTF	TRBV7-3	TRBJ1-2
CASSTPGRGINQPQHF	TRBV28	TRBJ1-5
CSSSVQNSPLHF	TRBV7-9	TRBJ1-6
CASRGQGALSSYNEQFF	TRBV19	TRBJ2-1
CASRASGSTDTQYF	TRBV28	TRBJ2-3
CASSPGGGGATGELFF	TRBV4-2	TRBJ2-2
CASSYTPLEGNYGYTF	TRBV6-6	TRBJ1-2
CASSFGGRGNYEQYF	TRBV7-6	TRBJ2-7
CASSEGRAGGETQYF	TRBV6-1	TRBJ2-5
CASSHLTREETQYF	TRBV7-7	TRBJ2-5
CASSVGGGTYNEQFF	TRBV2	TRBJ2-1
CSVPLAGSNEQFF	TRBV29-1	TRBJ2-1
CASSHPGEGDQPQHF	TRBV28	TRBJ1-5
CASSPGAEGNTGELFF	TRBV18	TRBJ2-2
CASSYSRGTAYNEQFF	TRBV6-5	TRBJ2-1
CAIRQGAGMSYEQYF	TRBV10-3	TRBJ2-7
CASSFRPGTGGPRIDGQFF	TRBV11-2	TRBJ2-1
CASSYSDSNSNQPQHF	TRBV6-5	TRBJ1-5
CASSERQGATSNQPQHF	TRBV6-1	TRBJ1-5
CAWKPGGQETQYF	TRBV30	TRBJ2-5
CATKTGTNYGYTF	TRBV28	TRBJ1-2
CASSDASGRIFYEQYF	TRBV6-1	TRBJ2-7
CSVAARGQHGYTF	TRBV29-1	TRBJ1-2
CASSVQGGQAFF	TRBV9	TRBJ1-1
CASSPPGLPTDTQYF	TRBV27	TRBJ2-3